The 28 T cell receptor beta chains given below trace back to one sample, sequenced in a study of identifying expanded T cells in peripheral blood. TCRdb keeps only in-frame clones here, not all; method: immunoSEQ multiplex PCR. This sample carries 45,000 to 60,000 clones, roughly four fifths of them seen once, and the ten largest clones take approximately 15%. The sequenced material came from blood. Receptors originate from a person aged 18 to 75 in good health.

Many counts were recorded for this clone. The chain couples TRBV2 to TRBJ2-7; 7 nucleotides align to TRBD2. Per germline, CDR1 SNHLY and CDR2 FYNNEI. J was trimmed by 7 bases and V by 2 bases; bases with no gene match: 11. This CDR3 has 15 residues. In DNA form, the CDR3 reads TGTGCCAGCAGTGAATTTGGGGGAGGGCCTCGGGAGCAGTACTTC. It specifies CASSEFGGGPREQYF.

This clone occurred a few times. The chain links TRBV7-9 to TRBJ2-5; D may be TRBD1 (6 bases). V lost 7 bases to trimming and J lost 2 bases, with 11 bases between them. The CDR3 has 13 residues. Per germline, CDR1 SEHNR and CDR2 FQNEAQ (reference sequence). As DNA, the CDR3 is TGTGCCAGCACCCCACAGGGTCAAGAGACCCAGTACTTC. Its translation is CASTPQGQETQYF.

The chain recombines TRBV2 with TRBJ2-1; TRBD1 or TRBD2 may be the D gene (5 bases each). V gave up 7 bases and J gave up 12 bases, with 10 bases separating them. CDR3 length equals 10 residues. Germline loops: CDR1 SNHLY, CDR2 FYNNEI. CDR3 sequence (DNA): TGTGCCAGCACCCCGGGGACGCAGTTCTTC. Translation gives CASTPGTQFF. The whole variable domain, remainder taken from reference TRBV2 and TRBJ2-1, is EPEVTQTPSHQVTQMGQEVILRCVPISNHLYFYWYRQILGQKVEFLVSFYNNEISEKSEIFDDQFSVERPDGSNFTLKIRSTKLEDSAMYFCASTPGTQFFGPGTRLTVL.

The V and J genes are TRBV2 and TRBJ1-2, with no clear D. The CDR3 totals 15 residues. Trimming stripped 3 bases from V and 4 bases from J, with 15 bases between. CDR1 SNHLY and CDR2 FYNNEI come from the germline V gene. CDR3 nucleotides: TGTGCCAGCAGTGACCGTCGACAAACACCCTATGGCTACACCTTC. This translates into CASSDRRQTPYGYTF. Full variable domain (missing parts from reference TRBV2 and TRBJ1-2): EPEVTQTPSHQVTQMGQEVILRCVPISNHLYFYWYRQILGQKVEFLVSFYNNEISEKSEIFDDQFSVERPDGSNFTLKIRSTKLEDSAMYFCASSDRRQTPYGYTFGSGTRLTVV.

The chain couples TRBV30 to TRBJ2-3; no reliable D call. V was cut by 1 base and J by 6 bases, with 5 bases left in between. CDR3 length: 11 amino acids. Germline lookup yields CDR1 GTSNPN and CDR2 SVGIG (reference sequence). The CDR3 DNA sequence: TGTGCCTGGAGTGGGTCCGATACGCAGTATTTT. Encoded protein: CAWSGSDTQYF.

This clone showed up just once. The CDR3 protein is CASSPGWGRNTEAFF. The CDR3 DNA sequence: TGCGCCAGCAGCCCCGGTTGGGGGAGAAACACTGAAGCTTTCTTT. This chain links TRBV5-1 with TRBJ1-1, with D possibly matching TRBD1 (5 bases). Germline lookup yields CDR1 SGHRS and CDR2 YFSETQ. The CDR3 is 15 amino acids. With 4 bases removed from V and 2 bases from J, the gap between germline ends came to 15 bases.

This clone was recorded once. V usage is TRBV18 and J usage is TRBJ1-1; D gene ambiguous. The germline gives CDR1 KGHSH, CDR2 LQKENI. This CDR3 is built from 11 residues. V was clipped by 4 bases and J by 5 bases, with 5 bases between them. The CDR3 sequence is CASSLTTEAFF. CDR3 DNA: TGTGCCAGCTCACTGACTACTGAAGCTTTCTTT. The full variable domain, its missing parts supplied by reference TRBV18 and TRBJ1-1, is NAGVMQNPRHLVRRRGQEARLRCSPMKGHSHVYWYRQLPEEGLKFMVYLQKENIIDESGMPKERFSAEFPKEGPSILRIQQVVRGDSAAYFCASSLTTEAFFGQGTRLTVV.

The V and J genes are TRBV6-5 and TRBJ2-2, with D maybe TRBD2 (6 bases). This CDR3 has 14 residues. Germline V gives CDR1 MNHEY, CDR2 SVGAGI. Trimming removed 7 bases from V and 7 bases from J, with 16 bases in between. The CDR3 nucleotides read TGTGCCAGCAAGGCGGAGGGCCAGTACGGGGAGCTGTTTTTT. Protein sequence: CASKAEGQYGELFF.

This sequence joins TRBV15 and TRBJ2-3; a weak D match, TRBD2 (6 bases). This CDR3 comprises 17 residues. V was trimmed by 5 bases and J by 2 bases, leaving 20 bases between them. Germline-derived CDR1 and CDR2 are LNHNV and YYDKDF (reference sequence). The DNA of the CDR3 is TGTGCCACCAGCCCCTTGGGAGGCAAGCGCCCCACAGATACGCAGTATTTT. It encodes CATSPLGGKRPTDTQYF.

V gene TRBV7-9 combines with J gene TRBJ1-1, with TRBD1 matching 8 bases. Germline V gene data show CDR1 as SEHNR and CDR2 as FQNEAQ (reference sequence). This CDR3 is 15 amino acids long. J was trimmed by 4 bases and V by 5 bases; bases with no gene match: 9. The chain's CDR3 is CASSGTGTGSTEAFF. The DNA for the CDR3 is TGTGCCAGCAGCGGAACCGGGACAGGTTCCACTGAAGCTTTCTTT.

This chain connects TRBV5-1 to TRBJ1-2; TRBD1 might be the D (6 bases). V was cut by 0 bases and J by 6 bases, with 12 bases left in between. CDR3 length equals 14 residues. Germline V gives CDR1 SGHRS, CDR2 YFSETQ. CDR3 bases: TGCGCCAGCAGCTTGGAAACGCAGGGGAATGGCTACACCTTC. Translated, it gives CASSLETQGNGYTF.

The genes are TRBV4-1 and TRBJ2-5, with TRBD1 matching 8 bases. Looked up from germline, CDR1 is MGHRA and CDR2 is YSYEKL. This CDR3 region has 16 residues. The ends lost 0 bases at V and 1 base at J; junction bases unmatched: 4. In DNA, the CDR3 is TGCGCCAGCAGCCAAGATAGGGGACAGGTCCAAGAGACCCAGTACTTC. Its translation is CASSQDRGQVQETQYF.

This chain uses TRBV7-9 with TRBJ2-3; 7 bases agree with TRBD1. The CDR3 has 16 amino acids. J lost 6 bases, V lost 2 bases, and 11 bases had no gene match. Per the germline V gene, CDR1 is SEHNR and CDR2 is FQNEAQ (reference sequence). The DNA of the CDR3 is TGTGCCAGCAGCTTACTAGGGGGCGAAAGCCAGGATACGCAGTATTTT. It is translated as CASSLLGGESQDTQYF.

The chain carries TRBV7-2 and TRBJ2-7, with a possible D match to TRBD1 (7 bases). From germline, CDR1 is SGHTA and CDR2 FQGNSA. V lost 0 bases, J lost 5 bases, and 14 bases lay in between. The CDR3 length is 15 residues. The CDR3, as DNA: TGTGCCAGCAGCTTAGCGGGCAGGGGGGTCAACGAGCAGTACTTC. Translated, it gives CASSLAGRGVNEQYF.

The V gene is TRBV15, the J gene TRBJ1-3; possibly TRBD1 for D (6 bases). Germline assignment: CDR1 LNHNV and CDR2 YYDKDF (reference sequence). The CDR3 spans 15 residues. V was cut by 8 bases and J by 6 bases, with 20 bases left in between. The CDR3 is CATSEGGLHLNTIYF. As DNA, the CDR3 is TGTGCCACCTCAGAGGGGGGGCTACACCTAAACACCATATATTTT.

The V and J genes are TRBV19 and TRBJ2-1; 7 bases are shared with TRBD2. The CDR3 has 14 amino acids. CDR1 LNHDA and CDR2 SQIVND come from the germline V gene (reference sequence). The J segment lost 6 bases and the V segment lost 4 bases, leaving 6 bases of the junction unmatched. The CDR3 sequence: CASSTRGGVNEQFF. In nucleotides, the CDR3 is TGTGCCAGTAGTACGAGGGGAGGGGTCAATGAGCAGTTCTTC.

This chain's CDR3 is CASSPQTSPGGEFF. The CDR3 DNA follows: TGTGCCAGCTCACCTCAGACTAGTCCCGGTGGTGAGTTCTTC. The chain is built from TRBV18 and TRBJ2-1; TRBD2 is a possible D gene (6 bases). This CDR3 has 14 residues. Trimming removed 3 bases at V and 14 bases at J, with 20 bases between. Germline V CDR1 and CDR2: KGHSH, LQKENI.

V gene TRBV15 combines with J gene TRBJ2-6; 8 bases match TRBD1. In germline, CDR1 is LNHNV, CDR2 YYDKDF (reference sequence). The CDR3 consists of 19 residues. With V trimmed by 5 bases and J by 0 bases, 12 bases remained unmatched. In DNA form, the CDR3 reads TGTGCCACCAGCCCCAATCGACAGGGGTTCCTCTCTGGGGCCAACGTCCTGACTTTC. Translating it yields CATSPNRQGFLSGANVLTF. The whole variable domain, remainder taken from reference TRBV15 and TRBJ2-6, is DAMVIQNPRYQVTQFGKPVTLSCSQTLNHNVMYWYQQKSSQAPKLLFHYYDKDFNNEADTPDNFQSRRPNTSFCFLDIRSPGLGDTAMYLCATSPNRQGFLSGANVLTFGAGSRLTVL.

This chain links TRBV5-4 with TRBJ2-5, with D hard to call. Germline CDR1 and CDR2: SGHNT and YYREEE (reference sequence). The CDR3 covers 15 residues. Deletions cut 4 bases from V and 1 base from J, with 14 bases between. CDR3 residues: CASSPLGGFQETQYF. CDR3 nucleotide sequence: TGTGCCAGCAGCCCCCTGGGCGGTTTCCAAGAGACCCAGTACTTC.

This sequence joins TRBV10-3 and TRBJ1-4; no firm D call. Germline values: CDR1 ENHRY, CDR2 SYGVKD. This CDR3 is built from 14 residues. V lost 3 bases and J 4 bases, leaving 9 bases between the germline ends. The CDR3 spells CAISDGRRNEKLFF. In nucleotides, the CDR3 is TGTGCCATCAGTGACGGGAGGCGTAATGAAAAACTGTTTTTT.

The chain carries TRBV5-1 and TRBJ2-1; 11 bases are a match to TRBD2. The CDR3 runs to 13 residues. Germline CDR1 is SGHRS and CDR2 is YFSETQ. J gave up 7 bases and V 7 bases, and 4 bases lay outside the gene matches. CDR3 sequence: CASGLAGGNEQFF. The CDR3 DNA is TGCGCCAGCGGTCTAGCGGGGGGTAATGAGCAGTTCTTC.

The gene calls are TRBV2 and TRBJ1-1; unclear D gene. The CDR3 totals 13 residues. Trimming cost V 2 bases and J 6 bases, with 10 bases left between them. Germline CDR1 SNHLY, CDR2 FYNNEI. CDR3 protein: CASSERVQAEAFF. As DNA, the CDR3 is TGTGCCAGCAGTGAAAGGGTTCAGGCTGAAGCTTTCTTT.

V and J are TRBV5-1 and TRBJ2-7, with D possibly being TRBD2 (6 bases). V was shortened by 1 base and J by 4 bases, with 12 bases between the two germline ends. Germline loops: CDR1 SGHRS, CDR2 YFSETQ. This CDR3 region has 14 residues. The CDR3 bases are TGCGCCAGCAGCTTGCTATCGGGGGTATACGAGCAGTACTTC. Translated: CASSLLSGVYEQYF.

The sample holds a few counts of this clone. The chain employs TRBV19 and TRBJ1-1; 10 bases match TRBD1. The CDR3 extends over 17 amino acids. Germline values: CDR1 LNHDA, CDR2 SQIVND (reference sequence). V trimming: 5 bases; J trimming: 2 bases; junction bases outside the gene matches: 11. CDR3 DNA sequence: TGTGCCAGTAGTCGCCGGGACAGGGGAACACTAAACACTGAAGCTTTCTTT. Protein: CASSRRDRGTLNTEAFF.

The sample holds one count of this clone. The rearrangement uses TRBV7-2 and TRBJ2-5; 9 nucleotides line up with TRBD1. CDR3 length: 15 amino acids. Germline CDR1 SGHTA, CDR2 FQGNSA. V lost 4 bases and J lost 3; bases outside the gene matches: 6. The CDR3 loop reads CASSSTGGREETQYF. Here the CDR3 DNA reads TGTGCCAGCAGCTCAACAGGGGGCAGGGAAGAGACCCAGTACTTC.

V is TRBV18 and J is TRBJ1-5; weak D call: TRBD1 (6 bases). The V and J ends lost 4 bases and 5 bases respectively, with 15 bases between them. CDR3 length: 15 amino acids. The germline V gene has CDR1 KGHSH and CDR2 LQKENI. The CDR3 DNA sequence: TGTGCCAGCTCACGGACAGCAGGCTTAGATCAGCCCCAGCATTTT. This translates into CASSRTAGLDQPQHF.

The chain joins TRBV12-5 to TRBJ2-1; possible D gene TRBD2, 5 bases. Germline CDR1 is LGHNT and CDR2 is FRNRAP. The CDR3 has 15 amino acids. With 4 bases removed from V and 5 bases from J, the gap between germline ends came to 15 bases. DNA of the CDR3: TGTGCTAGTGGTTCTCCTAGCCCCGCCCACAATGAGCAGTTCTTC. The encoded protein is CASGSPSPAHNEQFF.

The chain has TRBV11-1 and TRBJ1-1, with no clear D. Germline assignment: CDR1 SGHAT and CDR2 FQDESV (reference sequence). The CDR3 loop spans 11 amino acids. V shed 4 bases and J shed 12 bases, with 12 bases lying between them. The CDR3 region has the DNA TGTGCCAGCAGCTACCAGCAGGTAACTTTCTTT. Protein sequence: CASSYQQVTFF.